This TCR beta chain was captured by sequencing in a study of beta chain features in type 1 diabetes. Study-wide findings and caveats: TCRB CDR3 length was moderately but significantly reduced in all four CD4+ subsets of Type 1 diabetes patients. Patients and controls would share equally any PCR tilt toward shorter templates.

This clone was counted at least ten times. No antigen is known for it. The V and J ends lost 5 bases and 4 bases respectively, with 13 bases between them. CDR1 SGHDN and CDR2 FVKESK come from the germline V gene. The CDR3 runs to 14 residues. A single heparinised blood sample, averaging around 120 mL, was obtained per donor. Staining for CD45RO/CCR7/CD25/CD127/CD95/CD27 allowed sorting of CD4+ naive, central memory, regulatory and stem cell-like memory cells. Sequencing targeted expressed TCRB transcripts, as all isolated RNA had been reverse transcribed. Measured with immunoSEQ multiplex PCR; TCRdb has only the in-frame clones, and not every one. The table lists around 200,000 clones, around 13% of them singletons.

The chain employs TRBV14 and TRBJ2-3; D uncertain. Sequenced input: central memory CD4+ T cells from blood. The source is a woman aged 18-35 years in good health. CDR3 in amino acids: CASSLSSTADTQYF. The CDR3 region has the DNA TGTGCCAGCAGCTTGAGCTCCACGGCAGATACGCAGTATTTT.